The text below deals with one T cell receptor (beta chain). What it binds is not known. The CDR3 is 15 residues long. Per germline, CDR1 MGHDK and CDR2 SYGVNS. The ends lost 2 bases at V and 4 bases at J; junction bases unmatched: 6. This entry belongs to a study of CD8+ T cells in alopecia areata. Whole-study results and caveats: Scalp sample sequencing also detects resident alphabeta T cells of normal skin. Because of a solitary nonresponder, the connection of baseline CD8+ expansion to response stays uncertain.

Indicated treatment: oral pan-JAK inhibitor, 5-10 mg twice daily. It was cDNA, reverse transcribed from extracted RNA, that served as the sequencing template. Produced via immunoSEQ multiplex PCR; TCRdb's table is partial and in-frame only. Here the sample spans more than 110,000 clones, 82% being singletons. J is TRBJ1-2 and V is TRBV25-1; the match to TRBD1 covers 8 bases. The receptor was isolated from a human donor with alopecia areata. Sequencing used CD8+ T cells sorted from blood, obtained at week 4, from a patient treated with tofacitinib. The CDR3 here is CASSEMGQDLYGYTF. The CDR3, as DNA: TGTGCCAGCAGTGAAATGGGACAGGACCTCTATGGCTACACCTTC.